These 24 T cell receptor beta chains share one sample of origin, sequenced in a study of T cells after yellow fever vaccination. TCRdb used MiXCR to reprocess the 5' RACE reads, holding one entry per CDR3 protein. The repertoire includes 300,000 to 350,000 distinct CDR3 sequences, approximately 3.9% of them detected once, and roughly a quarter sits in the top ten. The sample here was PBMCs, taken 5 days after the yellow fever booster vaccination. Receptors originate from a man between 18 and 35 years old who received the YFV17D yellow fever vaccine.

This clonotype occurred a few times. The V gene is TRBV4-1, the J gene TRBJ2-2; perhaps TRBD2 as D (6 bases). The CDR3 length is 15 residues. The ends were cut back, 5 bases at V and 6 bases at J, with 16 bases in the middle. Germline V CDR1 and CDR2: MGHRA, YSYEKL. In DNA form, the CDR3 reads TGCGCCAGCAGCTCATACTCGGAGGGCCCCGGGGAGCTGTTTTTT. It codes for CASSSYSEGPGELFF.

In its sample, this clonotype was seen a few times. The chain carries TRBV12-3 or TRBV12-4 and TRBJ2-4; weak D call: TRBD1 (6 bases). The V end lost 9 bases, the J end lost 0 bases, and 15 bases lay between the germline ends. There are 15 residues in the CDR3. The CDR3 protein is CASLDRTLAKNIQYF. CDR3 DNA: TGTGCCAGTCTGGACAGAACCCTAGCCAAAAACATTCAGTACTTC.

There are a few counts of this clonotype. This chain uses TRBV4-3 with TRBJ2-1; D may be TRBD1 (5 bases). Trimming pared 0 bases from V and 10 bases from J, leaving 13 bases between. The CDR3 length is 14 residues. CDR1 is LGHNA and CDR2 is YSLEER in the germline V gene. This CDR3 is CASSQESRAWEQFF. As DNA, the CDR3 is TGCGCCAGCAGCCAAGAGAGCAGGGCCTGGGAGCAGTTCTTC.

The chain is built from TRBV20-1 and TRBJ2-3, with 8 bases aligning to TRBD1. V lost 8 bases to trimming and J lost 1 base; unmatched junction nucleotides: 11. The CDR3 contains 15 residues. Germline CDR1 is DFQATT and CDR2 is SNEGSKA (reference sequence). CDR3 DNA sequence: TGCAGTTCGAACCAGGGGGCTTGGGGCACAGATACGCAGTATTTT. Its translation: CSSNQGAWGTDTQYF.

The sample holds a few counts of this clonotype. The rearrangement links TRBV7-8 to TRBJ2-7, with D maybe TRBD2 (6 bases). CDR1 and CDR2 (germline): SGHVS, FQNEAQ. This CDR3 has 14 residues. CDR3 region: CASSLGRDSWGQYV. The DNA of the CDR3 is TGTGCCAGCAGTTTAGGCAGGGACTCTTGGGGGCAGTACGTC.

The J gene is TRBJ1-4, the V gene TRBV7-8; tentative D call: TRBD1 (5 bases). The CDR3 length is 16 residues. CDR1 and CDR2 from the germline V gene are SGHVS and FQNEAQ. The V end lost 0 bases, the J end lost 7 bases, and 15 bases lay between the germline ends. The DNA for the CDR3 is TGTGCCAGCAGCTTAGCGCGGAGGGGAGGAGGTGAAAAACTGTTTTTT. This encodes CASSLARRGGGEKLFF.

The chain joins TRBV30 to TRBJ1-1; D remains unclear. Between the trimmed V and J ends, which lost 0 bases and 5 bases, there was a span of 7 bases. Germline loops: CDR1 GTSNPN, CDR2 SVGIG (reference sequence). This CDR3 spans 12 amino acids. CDR3 bases: TGTGCCTGGAGTGTACGAGGGACTGAAGCTTTCTTT. Encoded protein: CAWSVRGTEAFF.

This clonotype was detected a few times. The CDR3 reads CASSLTGGSEAFF. In DNA form, the CDR3 reads TGTGCCAGCAGCTTAACTGGGGGGTCTGAAGCTTTCTTT. V is TRBV7-6 and J is TRBJ1-1; D is perhaps TRBD1 (5 bases). The CDR3 runs to 13 residues. V was trimmed by 2 bases and J by 6 bases, leaving 10 bases between them. Germline loops: CDR1 SGHVS, CDR2 FNYEAQ.

This clonotype was found many times. The chain carries TRBV5-1 and TRBJ2-1; TRBD1 agrees at 8 bases. The V gene's germline CDR1 is SGHRS and CDR2 YFSETQ. V was pared by 4 bases and J by 0 bases, with 3 bases of the junction left unmatched. The CDR3 runs to 15 residues. CDR3 sequence reads: CASSADRASYNEQFF. The CDR3 DNA is TGCGCCAGCAGCGCGGACAGGGCCTCCTACAATGAGCAGTTCTTC.

This clonotype was counted between two and nine times. The rearrangement joins TRBV6-5 to TRBJ2-4; no clear D. CDR3 length equals 16 residues. From germline, CDR1 is MNHEY and CDR2 SVGAGI. V shed 0 bases and J shed 7 bases, with 16 bases lying between them. The CDR3 nucleotides are TGTGCCAGCAGTTACTCGTATATGACCGCGGAGAACATTCAGTACTTC. This gives the protein CASSYSYMTAENIQYF.

In its sample, this clonotype was seen a few times. The V and J genes are TRBV4-3 and TRBJ2-1; 14 bases are shared with TRBD2. V dropped 4 bases and J dropped 6; count of bases not matched to a gene: 5. The CDR3 runs to 16 residues. Germline lookup yields CDR1 LGHNA and CDR2 YSLEER. This CDR3 is CASSRAGTSGGNEQFF. The CDR3 region has the DNA TGCGCCAGCAGCCGGGCCGGGACTAGCGGGGGCAATGAGCAGTTCTTC.

This chain connects TRBV2 to TRBJ1-1; TRBD1 matches at 12 bases. There are 17 residues in the CDR3. V lost 10 bases and J lost 3; bases outside the gene matches: 15. CDR1 SNHLY and CDR2 FYNNEI come from the germline V gene. DNA of the CDR3: TGTGCCAAGACACTGACGTGGGACAGGGGGCCCTACACTGAAGCTTTCTTT. It translates to CAKTLTWDRGPYTEAFF.

CDR3 region: CASSYSGQGTYGYTF. Written as DNA, the CDR3 is TGTGCCAGCAGTTACTCGGGGCAGGGGACGTATGGCTACACCTTC. The chain has TRBV6-5 and TRBJ1-2; D perhaps matches TRBD1 (6 bases). CDR3 length equals 15 residues. Germline V gives CDR1 MNHEY, CDR2 SVGAGI. The V gene lost 0 bases and the J gene lost 5 bases, with 13 bases spanning the gap.

This clonotype showed up many times. The chain joins TRBV4-2 to TRBJ1-2; TRBD1 matches at 10 bases. CDR1 LGHNA and CDR2 YNFKEQ come from the germline V gene. J lost 4 bases, V lost 0 bases, and 11 bases had no gene match. The CDR3 spans 18 residues. In DNA, the CDR3 is TGTGCCAGCAGCCAAGAGCCTGGTGGGACAGGGGTTGGCTATGGCTACACCTTC. It yields the protein CASSQEPGGTGVGYGYTF.

The rearrangement joins TRBV12-3 or TRBV12-4 to TRBJ2-6, with D tentatively TRBD2 (6 bases). Trimming took off 6 bases at V and 0 bases at J, with 9 bases between the two ends. The CDR3 is made up of 15 amino acids. The CDR3 loop is CASSQGLSGANVLTF. CDR3 DNA: TGTGCCAGCAGCCAGGGACTCTCTGGGGCCAACGTCCTGACTTTC.

This clonotype was counted ten times or more. The gene calls are TRBV13 and TRBJ2-1; D unclear. In germline, CDR1 is PRHDT, CDR2 FYEKMQ (reference sequence). V gave up 0 bases and J gave up 1 base, with 4 bases separating them. The CDR3 sequence is 14 residues long. The CDR3 DNA reads TGTGCCAGCAGCTTAGGCCGTTCCTACAATGAGCAGTTCTTC. This encodes CASSLGRSYNEQFF.

This clonotype was recorded at least ten times. The rearrangement joins TRBV20-1 to TRBJ2-5; D is undetermined. The CDR3 runs 15 residues. The V gene lost 0 bases and the J gene lost 5 bases, with 16 bases spanning the gap. Germline V gene data show CDR1 as DFQATT and CDR2 as SNEGSKA (reference sequence). The CDR3 here is CSARDGDTGRETQYF. As DNA, the CDR3 is TGCAGTGCTAGAGATGGGGATACCGGAAGGGAGACCCAGTACTTC.

This clonotype appeared a few times. This chain uses TRBV6-2 or TRBV6-3 with TRBJ1-5, with TRBD1 identical over 8 bases. Germline loops: CDR1 MNHEY, CDR2 SVGEGT. This CDR3 has 15 residues. J lost 5 bases, V lost 5 bases, and 8 bases had no gene match. DNA of the CDR3: TGTGCCAGCAGTACCTGGGACAGGAGGGATCAGCCCCAGCATTTT. It specifies CASSTWDRRDQPQHF.

The chain is built from TRBV5-1 and TRBJ1-2, with D possibly matching TRBD1 (6 bases). This CDR3 has 14 residues. Germline V gene lookup returns CDR1 SGHRS and CDR2 YFSETQ. Trimming took 4 bases from V and 8 from J, leaving 18 bases between them. The CDR3 DNA reads TGCGCCAGCAGCACCGCGATATACAGGGACGGCTACACCTTC. Translated, it gives CASSTAIYRDGYTF.

There are a few counts of this clonotype. This chain links TRBV4-2 with TRBJ2-6; a possible D gene is TRBD1 (5 bases). V lost 4 bases and J lost 0, with 13 bases in between. From germline, CDR1 is LGHNA and CDR2 YNFKEQ. The CDR3 runs to 17 residues. The CDR3 region is CASSRSGSTSGANVLTF. CDR3 in DNA: TGTGCCAGCAGCCGCTCAGGGTCTACCTCTGGGGCCAACGTCCTGACTTTC.

This clonotype turned up a few times. The chain has TRBV6-6 and TRBJ1-5; D remains ambiguous. There are 15 residues in the CDR3. The V end was cut by 5 bases, the J end by 7 bases, with 18 bases between. CDR1 and CDR2 (germline): MNHNY, SVGAGI (reference sequence). DNA for the CDR3: TGTGCCAGCAGTCTTCGGGCCCCGGGATGGCAGCCCCAGCATTTT. Its protein is CASSLRAPGWQPQHF.

This clonotype has more than one count but fewer than ten. CDR3: CASSQEGLAGGIYEQYF. The CDR3 nucleotides read TGTGCCAGCAGCCAAGAAGGACTAGCGGGGGGCATCTACGAGCAGTACTTC. This chain connects TRBV4-2 to TRBJ2-7, with 14 bases aligning to TRBD2. The germline V gene has CDR1 LGHNA and CDR2 YNFKEQ. The CDR3 length is 17 residues. V was pared by 0 bases and J by 3 bases, with 4 bases of the junction left unmatched.

This clonotype has just a few counts. The genes are TRBV7-9 and TRBJ1-6; the D gene is possibly TRBD1 (6 bases). This CDR3 spans 15 amino acids. CDR1 and CDR2 from the germline V gene are SEHNR and FQNEAQ (reference sequence). Trimming stripped 3 bases from V and 7 bases from J, with 13 bases between. The CDR3 region is CASSLDGQQNSPLHF. Here the CDR3 DNA reads TGTGCCAGCAGCTTGGACGGACAGCAAAATTCACCCCTCCACTTT.

This clonotype was counted between two and nine times. This chain uses TRBV6-5 with TRBJ1-3; no reliable D call. CDR1 and CDR2 from the germline V gene are MNHEY and SVGAGI. CDR3 length equals 13 residues. V was trimmed by 0 bases and J by 7 bases, leaving 7 bases between them. The CDR3: CASSYSYGNTIYF. As DNA, the CDR3 is TGTGCCAGCAGTTACTCGTACGGTAACACCATATATTTT.